Listed below are T cell receptor beta chains from one sample, sequenced in a study of T cell changes during pregnancy in multiple sclerosis. Assay: immunoSEQ multiplex PCR; the TCRdb copy retains only in-frame clones and omits some. The sample holds approximately 73,000 clones; around nine tenths are singletons and the top ten take roughly 0.21%. The sample in question was CD4+ T cells from peripheral blood mononuclear cells, obtained before pregnancy. These TCRs come from a female donor with multiple sclerosis, enrolled in a pregnancy study. Each CDR3 is given with its conserved first and last residue. Each record gives: CDR3 length, V gene, CDR3 protein.

11	TRBV5-1	CASRVEETQYF
14	TRBV6-5	CASKVTGAGNTIYF
15	TRBV11-3	CASSPGQGPVDIQYF
13	TRBV18	CASSLDRSYGYTF
18	TRBV6-1	CASSEVVGHGRGTDTQYF
13	TRBV4-1	CASSQDLTSKQYF
14	TRBV5-4	CASSLGLINYGYTF
15	TRBV6-5	CASSYGSGVGETQYF
14	TRBV5-1	CASSPQGANEKLFF
15	TRBV11-3	CASSLREGDLDTQYF
17	TRBV9	CASSRVRAGGNSETQYF
14	TRBV6-4	CASSPGQTNSPLHF
14	TRBV11-2	CASSSDTTYSPLHF
16	TRBV5-6	CASSSTGGAWQETQYF
18	TRBV5-4	CASSTSYDRGGITGELFF
15	TRBV9	CASSPLGVPGTEAFF
15	TRBV6-1	CASSEGQGWTGELFF
17	TRBV9	CASSVVGQGWGQETQYF
20	TRBV7-7	CASSLGESGTGGFSGNTIYF
16	TRBV30	CAWSAGESPGWTEAFF
14	TRBV2	CASSAGGVGQPQHF
12	TRBV28	CASTRQLYGYTF
18	TRBV4-1	CASSQRSPSKSGHQPQHF